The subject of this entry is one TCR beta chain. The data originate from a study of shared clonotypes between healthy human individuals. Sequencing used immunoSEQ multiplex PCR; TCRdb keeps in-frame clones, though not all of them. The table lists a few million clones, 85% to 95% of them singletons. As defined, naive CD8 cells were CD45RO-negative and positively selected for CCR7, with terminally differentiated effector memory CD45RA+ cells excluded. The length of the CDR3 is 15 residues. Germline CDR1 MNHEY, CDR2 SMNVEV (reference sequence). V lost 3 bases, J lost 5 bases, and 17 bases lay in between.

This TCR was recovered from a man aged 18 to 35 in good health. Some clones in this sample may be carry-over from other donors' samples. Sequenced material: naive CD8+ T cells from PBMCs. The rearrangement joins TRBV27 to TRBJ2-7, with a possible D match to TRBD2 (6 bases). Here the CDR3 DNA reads TGTGCCAGCAGTTTGATCGGCCTAGCGATTCACGAGCAGTACTTC. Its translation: CASSLIGLAIHEQYF.